The clone carrying this T cell receptor (beta chain) was counted between two and nine times. Its target is unknown. This specimen belongs to a study of cytomegalovirus exposure and HLA in healthy donors. Study conclusions and caveats: In vitro work confirmed that a few CMV-associated chains recognize CMV antigens.

The PCR employed 60 Vbeta primers together with 13 Jbeta primers. Using immunoSEQ multiplex PCR, the repertoire was profiled, and TCRdb retains in-frame clones only, with some absent. The sample shows roughly 190,000 clones, roughly 9.4% of them seen only once. The ends were cut back, 7 bases at V and 0 bases at J, with 14 bases in the middle. The CDR3 extends over 15 amino acids. The germline V gene has CDR1 SNHLY and CDR2 FYNNEI. The receptor's source is a woman aged 30 to 39 in good health and CMV-seropositive. This sequence joins TRBV2 and TRBJ2-3; perhaps TRBD2 as D (6 bases). Material for sequencing was PBMCs. The CDR3 reads CASNGERASTDTQYF. The CDR3, as DNA: TGTGCCAGCAATGGGGAGCGGGCGAGCACAGATACGCAGTATTTT.